These T cell receptor beta chains were read from a single sample in a study of T-cell reconstitution after alpha-beta-depleted transplantation in children. Each CDR3 protein gets one entry after TCRdb re-called the PCR reads with MiXCR. The data contain about a million distinct CDR3 sequences, roughly 31% of them seen just once; the ten biggest clones take up over 25%. The sequencing used PBMCs, mostly from graft donor cells, collected 360 days after TCRalphabeta/CD19-depleted stem cell transplant. The source of these receptors is a boy under three years old who had a stem cell transplant for SCID, so the T cells may come from the graft donor. The CDR3 runs from the conserved cysteine through the conserved F or W. D genes are given only for firm matches. Only part of the rows carry a size: once, few, many, or a class if the clone is expanded.

TRBV9	TRBJ1-5	few	TRBD1	CASSGGTGPRQPQHF	TGTGCCAGCAGCGGGGGGACAGGGCCTCGACAGCCCCAGCATTTT
TRBV28	TRBJ2-3	many	TRBD2	CASSLSLTSGSFDTQYF	TGTGCCAGCAGTTTGTCACTGACTAGCGGAAGTTTTGATACGCAGTATTTT
TRBV5-1	TRBJ2-7	.	.	CASSPTNWVAYEQYF	TGCGCCAGCAGCCCGACTAACTGGGTCGCCTACGAGCAGTACTTC
TRBV25-1	TRBJ1-1	few	TRBD1	CASRGTGAVTEAFF	TGTGCCAGCAGGGGGACAGGGGCGGTCACTGAAGCTTTCTTT
TRBV5-1	TRBJ1-5	.	.	CASSLAGNGNQPQHF	TGCGCCAGCAGCTTGGCAGGGAATGGCAATCAGCCCCAGCATTTT
TRBV28	TRBJ2-5	.	TRBD2	CASSPSGGLTQETQYF	TGTGCCAGCAGTCCTAGCGGGGGGCTTACCCAAGAGACCCAGTACTTC
TRBV7-9	TRBJ2-7	.	TRBD1	CASSLAKGTVAYEQYF	TGTGCCAGCAGCTTAGCGAAGGGGACAGTAGCCTACGAGCAGTACTTC
TRBV18	TRBJ2-7	.	.	CASSPRVKTYEQYF	TGTGCCAGCTCACCACGGGTTAAGACCTACGAGCAGTACTTC
TRBV25-1	TRBJ2-2	.	TRBD1	CASSDWDRAGELFF	TGTGCCAGCAGTGATTGGGACAGGGCCGGGGAGCTGTTTTTT
TRBV6-5	TRBJ1-6	many	.	CASQGWGISPLHF	TGTGCCAGCCAGGGGTGGGGAATTTCACCCCTCCACTTT
TRBV4-2	TRBJ2-7	.	TRBD2	CASSQASSGRYEQYF	TGTGCCAGCAGCCAAGCATCTAGCGGGAGATACGAGCAGTACTTC
TRBV6-2/TRBV6-3	TRBJ1-1	few	.	CASSYFPQSRTEAFF	TGTGCCAGCAGTTACTTCCCGCAGTCGCGAACTGAAGCTTTCTTT
TRBV29-1	TRBJ1-1	few	.	CSVQGKRYAEAFF	TGCAGCGTGCAGGGAAAACGGTACGCTGAAGCTTTCTTT
TRBV20-1	TRBJ2-5	.	.	CSAREDGEAQETQYF	TGCAGTGCTAGAGAGGACGGGGAGGCCCAAGAGACCCAGTACTTC
TRBV5-1	TRBJ2-5	.	.	CASTWGGEWGQETQYF	TGCGCCAGCACCTGGGGCGGGGAGTGGGGCCAAGAGACCCAGTACTTC
TRBV5-1	TRBJ2-3	.	TRBD2	CASSFGTTTDTQYF	TGCGCCAGCAGCTTCGGGACTACCACAGATACGCAGTATTTT
TRBV11-2	TRBJ2-3	.	.	CASSPGSSSTDTQYF	TGTGCCAGCAGCCCTGGGTCCTCTAGCACAGATACGCAGTATTTT
TRBV12-3/TRBV12-4	TRBJ2-3	few	TRBD2	CASSPSSGTTDTQYF	TGTGCCAGCAGCCCATCTAGCGGAACCACAGATACGCAGTATTTT
TRBV5-1	TRBJ2-3	.	.	CASSPNGGPTDTQYF	TGCGCCAGCAGCCCTAACGGGGGGCCCACAGATACGCAGTATTTT
TRBV7-2	TRBJ2-5	few	.	CASSNPLQETQYF	TGTGCCAGCAGCAACCCGCTCCAAGAGACCCAGTACTTC
TRBV19	TRBJ1-6	.	.	CASSIGRSGPLHF	TGTGCCAGTAGTATAGGCAGATCGGGACCCCTCCACTTT
TRBV15	TRBJ2-1	few	.	CATSRVQPDNEQFF	TGTGCCACCAGCAGAGTCCAACCCGACAATGAGCAGTTCTTC
TRBV27	TRBJ1-4	few	TRBD1	CASSSTGISEKLFF	TGTGCCAGCAGTTCGACAGGGATAAGTGAAAAACTGTTTTTT
TRBV5-1	TRBJ2-1	.	TRBD1	CASSWNRGSSYNEQFF	TGCGCCAGCAGCTGGAACAGGGGGAGCTCCTACAATGAGCAGTTCTTC
TRBV12-3/TRBV12-4	TRBJ2-3	few	TRBD2	CASSLRGGGSTDTQYF	TGTGCCAGCAGTTTGAGGGGCGGGGGGTCCACAGATACGCAGTATTTT
TRBV27	TRBJ2-1	.	.	CASSLWQNHYNEQFF	TGTGCCAGCAGTTTATGGCAGAATCACTACAATGAGCAGTTCTTC
TRBV5-6	TRBJ2-1	.	TRBD2	CASSWDWGGYNEQFF	TGTGCCAGCAGCTGGGACTGGGGGGGCTACAATGAGCAGTTCTTC
TRBV5-1	TRBJ2-7	many	.	CASSYTSNGGYEQYF	TGCGCCAGCAGCTATACCAGTAACGGGGGCTACGAGCAGTACTTC
TRBV20-1	TRBJ1-6	.	.	CSAPRLFWGYNSPLHF	TGCAGTGCTCCACGACTCTTCTGGGGTTATAATTCACCCCTCCACTTT
TRBV20-1	TRBJ2-3	.	TRBD2	CSARTSGNGDTQYF	TGCAGTGCCCGGACTAGCGGGAATGGGGATACGCAGTATTTT
TRBV4-1	TRBJ2-5	.	TRBD2	CASSQDRDYPKSGPQETQYF	TGCGCCAGCAGCCAAGACCGGGACTACCCGAAGTCGGGGCCCCAAGAGACCCAGTACTTC
TRBV27	TRBJ2-7	.	.	CASSLRGGGVYEQYF	TGTGCCAGCAGTTTACGGGGCGGTGGGGTTTACGAGCAGTACTTC
TRBV24-1	TRBJ2-1	few	.	CATSDLRDDNEQFF	TGTGCCACCAGTGATTTGAGGGACGACAATGAGCAGTTCTTC
TRBV28	TRBJ1-6	few	.	CASSGSLSSYNSPLHF	TGTGCCAGCAGTGGCAGCCTAAGCTCCTATAATTCACCCCTCCACTTT
TRBV4-3	TRBJ2-1	few	.	CASSKVAPYNEQFF	TGCGCCAGCAGTAAGGTGGCCCCCTACAATGAGCAGTTCTTC
TRBV6-5	TRBJ1-2	.	.	CASSYGGLVYGYTF	TGTGCCAGCAGTTACGGGGGGCTGGTCTATGGCTACACCTTC
TRBV27	TRBJ1-1	.	.	CASSLRGGPLGAFF	TGTGCCAGCAGTTTGAGGGGGGGCCCGTTGGGGGCTTTCTTT
TRBV7-8	TRBJ2-7	many	.	CASSRDVAYEQYF	TGTGCCAGCAGCCGGGACGTAGCCTACGAGCAGTACTTC
TRBV6-5	TRBJ2-4	.	.	CASSYRVDWGIQYF	TGTGCCAGCAGTTACCGGGTGGACTGGGGCATTCAGTACTTC
TRBV5-1	TRBJ2-1	.	.	CASSYAGATNSNEQFF	TGCGCCAGCAGCTACGCGGGGGCCACGAATTCCAATGAGCAGTTCTTC
TRBV19	TRBJ2-7	.	.	CASTAGGGRLPRAGNEQYF	TGTGCCAGTACGGCCGGAGGGGGGAGACTACCACGGGCTGGGAACGAGCAGTACTTC
TRBV11-2	TRBJ2-1	few	TRBD2	CASSSIRGGNNEQFF	TGTGCCAGCAGCTCAATTAGGGGAGGGAACAATGAGCAGTTCTTC
TRBV12-3/TRBV12-4	TRBJ2-4	.	.	CASSPGTPKNIQYF	TGTGCCAGCAGTCCCGGGACACCCAAAAACATTCAGTACTTC
TRBV29-1	TRBJ1-1	.	.	CSAGRVETEAFF	TGCAGCGCTGGCAGGGTTGAGACTGAAGCTTTCTTT
TRBV7-9	TRBJ1-1	many	.	CASRSMNTEAFF	TGTGCCAGCAGGTCTATGAACACTGAAGCTTTCTTT
TRBV20-1	TRBJ1-2	few	.	CSARLAGSNYGYTF	TGCAGTGCTAGATTGGCAGGGAGCAACTATGGCTACACCTTC
TRBV7-8	TRBJ1-2	.	.	CASSSAYLTGYYGYTF	TGTGCCAGCAGCTCCGCATACCTAACAGGGTACTATGGCTACACCTTC
TRBV15	TRBJ2-1	.	.	CATSRVSPLNEQFF	TGTGCCACCAGCAGAGTCTCACCCTTGAATGAGCAGTTCTTC
TRBV7-8	TRBJ2-2	.	.	CASSLRRGGTGDRTGELFF	TGTGCCAGCAGCTTAAGGCGGGGGGGGACAGGGGATCGCACCGGGGAGCTGTTTTTT
TRBV20-1	TRBJ2-3	.	TRBD2	CSAEAGGITDTQYF	TGCAGTGCCGAGGCCGGGGGGATCACAGATACGCAGTATTTT